These 5 T cell receptor beta chains came from one sample sequenced in a study of blood T cell repertoires in COVID-19. Data came from immunoSEQ multiplex PCR; TCRdb stores just in-frame clones and leaves some out. The top ten clones hold roughly 2% of a sample with 80,000 or so clones, approximately 86% of them seen once. Sequences were obtained from peripheral blood. The receptor source for this set is a woman in her fifties or sixties with acute or convalescent COVID-19.

This clone appeared once. The CDR3 DNA is TGTGCCAGCAGCCTTTACGGCGGGAGGGCCTACAATGAGCAGTTCTTC. Translated, it gives CASSLYGGRAYNEQFF. This chain connects TRBV21-1 to TRBJ2-1; the table gives TRBD2 as D, unverified against the DNA. TRBV21-1 represents a pseudogene. The CDR3 totals 16 residues.

The chain employs TRBV4-2 and TRBJ2-1; tentatively, D is TRBD2 (7 bases). Trimming removed 3 bases from V and 4 bases from J, with 22 bases in between. The CDR3 is 18 residues long. Germline CDR1 and CDR2: LGHNA and YNFKEQ. CDR3 coding DNA: TGTGCCAGCAGCCACGAATTAGGGGGGGTCCTAAATTACAATGAGCAGTTCTTC. Translation gives CASSHELGGVLNYNEQFF.

V usage is TRBV5-5 and J usage is TRBJ1-1; no reliable D call. Per germline, CDR1 SGHKS and CDR2 YYEKEE (reference sequence). The V end lost 7 bases, the J end lost 4 bases, and 14 bases lay between the germline ends. The CDR3 extends over 13 amino acids. CDR3 bases: TGTGCCAGCTCCCCGTGGACTGGCACTGAAGCTTTCTTT. Amino acids: CASSPWTGTEAFF. Drawing the rest from reference TRBV5-5 and TRBJ1-1, the complete variable domain is DAGVTQSPTHLIKTRGQQVTLRCSPISGHKSVSWYQQVLGQGPQFIFQYYEKEERGRGNFPDRFSARQFPNYSSELNVNALLLGDSALYLCASSPWTGTEAFFGQGTRLTVV.

The V call is TRBV18, the J call TRBJ2-1, with 14 bases identical to TRBD2. V was clipped by 1 base and J by 9 bases; unmatched bases: 5. This CDR3 spans 16 amino acids. Germline V gives CDR1 KGHSH, CDR2 LQKENI. The CDR3 DNA follows: TGTGCCAGCTCACCACGGGGGACTAGCGGGAGTGTTGAGCAGTTCTTC. Its translation is CASSPRGTSGSVEQFF. Supplemented by reference TRBV18 and TRBJ2-1, the full variable domain reads NAGVMQNPRHLVRRRGQEARLRCSPMKGHSHVYWYRQLPEEGLKFMVYLQKENIIDESGMPKERFSAEFPKEGPSILRIQQVVRGDSAAYFCASSPRGTSGSVEQFFGPGTRLTVL.

The V call is TRBV7-9, the J call TRBJ1-6; D is unclear. The CDR3 runs to 14 residues. Germline V lookup: CDR1 SEHNR, CDR2 FQNEAQ (reference sequence). V gave up 5 bases and J gave up 10 bases, with 15 bases separating them. In DNA form, the CDR3 reads TGTGCCAGCAGCCCCGTAGGAGGGAACTCACCCCTCCACTTT. It translates to CASSPVGGNSPLHF.